The present TCR beta chain was sequenced within a study of T cells in women clearing cervical HPV infection. Study details: With HLA typing for only a few women, HLA confounding remains possible. General observations from the study: Repertoire richness, not evenness, was significantly elevated in CIN3+ cases versus controls.

A remark on this clone: Its antigen is not identified.

Only in-frame clones appear in the TCRdb table, and some are missing; sequencing was by immunoSEQ multiplex PCR. Its listing shows over 15,000 clones. The receptor comes from a woman aged 18 to 69 with a cervical HPV16 infection that either progressed to CIN3+ or cleared (not recorded which). The sequenced sample was blood buffy coat.

The CDR3 reads CSARESLLGRETQYF. The sequenced CDR3 bases are TGCAGTGCTAGAGAGTCTCTACTAGGGCGAGAGACC. V usage is TRBV20-1 and J usage is TRBJ2-5; weak D call: TRBD2 (5 bases). The read comes to an end 3 residues before the CDR3 does, leaving the germline J gene to fill in the end. The germline V and J ends were trimmed by 0 bases and 4 bases, with 15 bases remaining between them. Germline V gene lookup returns CDR1 DFQATT and CDR2 SNEGSKA (reference sequence). There are 15 residues in the CDR3.